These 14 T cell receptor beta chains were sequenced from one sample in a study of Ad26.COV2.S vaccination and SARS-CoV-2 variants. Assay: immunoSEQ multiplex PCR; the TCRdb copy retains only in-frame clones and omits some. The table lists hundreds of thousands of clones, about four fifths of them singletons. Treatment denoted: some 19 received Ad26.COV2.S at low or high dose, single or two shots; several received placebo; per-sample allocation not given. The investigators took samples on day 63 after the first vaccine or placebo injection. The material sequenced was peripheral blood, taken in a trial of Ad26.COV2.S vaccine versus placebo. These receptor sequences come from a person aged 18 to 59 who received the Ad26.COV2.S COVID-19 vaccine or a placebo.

The CDR3 is CASSPLATDTQYF. CDR3 coding DNA: TGTGCCAGCAGCCCACTAGCTACTGATACGCAGTATTTT. The rearrangement uses TRBV9 and TRBJ2-3; maybe TRBD2 (6 bases). The V and J ends lost 4 bases and 6 bases respectively, with 12 bases between them. The CDR3 runs to 13 residues. CDR1 and CDR2 from the germline V gene are SGDLS and YYNGEE.

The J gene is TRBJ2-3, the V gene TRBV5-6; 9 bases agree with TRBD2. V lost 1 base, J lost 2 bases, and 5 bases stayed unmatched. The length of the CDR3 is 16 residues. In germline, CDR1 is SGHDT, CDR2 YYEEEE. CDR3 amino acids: CASSLFGGRATDTQYF. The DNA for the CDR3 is TGTGCCAGCAGCTTGTTCGGCGGGAGGGCCACAGATACGCAGTATTTT.

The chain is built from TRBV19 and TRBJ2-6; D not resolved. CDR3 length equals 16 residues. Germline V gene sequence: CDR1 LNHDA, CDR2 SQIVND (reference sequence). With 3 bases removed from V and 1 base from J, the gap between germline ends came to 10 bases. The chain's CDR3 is CASSIVRVSGANVLTF. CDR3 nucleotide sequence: TGTGCCAGTAGTATCGTTCGGGTTTCTGGGGCCAACGTCCTGACTTTC.

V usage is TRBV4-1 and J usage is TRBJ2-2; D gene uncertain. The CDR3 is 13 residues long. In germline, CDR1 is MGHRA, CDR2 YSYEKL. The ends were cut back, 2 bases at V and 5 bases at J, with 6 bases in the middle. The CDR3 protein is CASSQRLTGELFF. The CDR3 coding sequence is TGCGCCAGCAGCCAAAGGCTTACCGGGGAGCTGTTTTTT.

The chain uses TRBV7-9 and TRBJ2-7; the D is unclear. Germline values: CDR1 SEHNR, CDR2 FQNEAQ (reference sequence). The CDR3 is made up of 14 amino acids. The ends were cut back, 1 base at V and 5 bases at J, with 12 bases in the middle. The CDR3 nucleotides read TGTGCCAGCAGCTTAGGGGGATTCCCTAACGAGCAGTACTTC. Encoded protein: CASSLGGFPNEQYF. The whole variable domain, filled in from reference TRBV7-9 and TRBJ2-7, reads DTGVSQNPRHKITKRGQNVTFRCDPISEHNRLYWYRQTLGQGPEFLTYFQNEAQLEKSRLLSDRFSAERPKGSFSTLEIQRTEQGDSAMYLCASSLGGFPNEQYFGPGTRLTVT.

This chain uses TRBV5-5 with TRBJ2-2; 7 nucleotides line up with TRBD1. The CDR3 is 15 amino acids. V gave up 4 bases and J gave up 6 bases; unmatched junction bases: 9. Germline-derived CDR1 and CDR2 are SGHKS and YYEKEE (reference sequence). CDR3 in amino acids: CASSKVTGVAGELFF. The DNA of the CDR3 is TGTGCCAGCAGCAAGGTAACAGGGGTTGCCGGGGAGCTGTTTTTT.

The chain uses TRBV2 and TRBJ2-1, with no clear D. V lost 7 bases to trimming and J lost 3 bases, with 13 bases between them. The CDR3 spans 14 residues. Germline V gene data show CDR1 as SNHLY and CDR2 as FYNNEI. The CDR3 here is CASIPSAFYNEQFF. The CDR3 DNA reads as TGTGCCAGCATACCATCAGCTTTCTACAATGAGCAGTTCTTC.

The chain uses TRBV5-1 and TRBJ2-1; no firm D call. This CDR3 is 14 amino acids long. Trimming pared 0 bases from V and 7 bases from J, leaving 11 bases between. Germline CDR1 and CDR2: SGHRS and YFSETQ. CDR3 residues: CASSLGLVGNEQFF. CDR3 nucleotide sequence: TGCGCCAGCAGCTTGGGGCTAGTGGGGAATGAGCAGTTCTTC.

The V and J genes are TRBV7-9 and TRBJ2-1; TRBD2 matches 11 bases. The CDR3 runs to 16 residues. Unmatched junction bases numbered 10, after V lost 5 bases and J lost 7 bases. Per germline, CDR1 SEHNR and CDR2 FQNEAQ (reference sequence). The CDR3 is CASSPKTSGRLNEQFF. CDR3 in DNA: TGTGCCAGCAGCCCCAAAACTAGCGGGAGATTGAATGAGCAGTTCTTC.

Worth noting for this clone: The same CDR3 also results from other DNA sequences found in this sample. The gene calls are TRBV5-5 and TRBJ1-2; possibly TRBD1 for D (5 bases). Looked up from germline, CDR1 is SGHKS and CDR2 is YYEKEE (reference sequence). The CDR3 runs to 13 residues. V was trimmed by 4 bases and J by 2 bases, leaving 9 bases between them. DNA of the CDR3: TGTGCCAGCAGCCATACAGGCAACTATGGCTACACCTTC. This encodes CASSHTGNYGYTF.

The CDR3 nucleotides are TGCGCCAGCAGCCAAAGTGGCAGGGGTCCAGATACGCAGTATTTT. It specifies CASSQSGRGPDTQYF. This chain uses TRBV4-3 with TRBJ2-3; the D gene is possibly TRBD1 (6 bases). CDR1 is LGHNA and CDR2 is YSLEER in the germline V gene. This CDR3 spans 15 amino acids. The V and J ends lost 2 bases and 4 bases respectively, with 13 bases between them.

For the CDR3, the DNA is TGTGCCAGCAGCTTGACAGGGAGCAATCAGCCCCAGCATTTT. Translated, it gives CASSLTGSNQPQHF. The V gene is TRBV7-9, the J gene TRBJ1-5; 7 positions agree with TRBD1. The CDR3 totals 14 residues. Per the germline V gene, CDR1 is SEHNR and CDR2 is FQNEAQ (reference sequence). V shed 3 bases, J shed 1 base, and the junction held 0 bases outside the gene matches.

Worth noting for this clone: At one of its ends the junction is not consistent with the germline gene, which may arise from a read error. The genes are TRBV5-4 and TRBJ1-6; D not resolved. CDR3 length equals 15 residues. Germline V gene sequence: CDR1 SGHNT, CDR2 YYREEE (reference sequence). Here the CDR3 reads CASSPLPSHNSPLHF. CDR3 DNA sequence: TGTGCCAGCAGCCCCCTGCCCTCCCATAATTCACCCCTCCACTTT.

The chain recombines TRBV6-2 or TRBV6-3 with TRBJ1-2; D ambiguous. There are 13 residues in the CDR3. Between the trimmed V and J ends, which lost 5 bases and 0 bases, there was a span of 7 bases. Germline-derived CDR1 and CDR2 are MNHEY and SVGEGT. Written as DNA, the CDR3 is TGTGCCAGCAGTGACGGAGCTAACTATGGCTACACCTTC. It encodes CASSDGANYGYTF.